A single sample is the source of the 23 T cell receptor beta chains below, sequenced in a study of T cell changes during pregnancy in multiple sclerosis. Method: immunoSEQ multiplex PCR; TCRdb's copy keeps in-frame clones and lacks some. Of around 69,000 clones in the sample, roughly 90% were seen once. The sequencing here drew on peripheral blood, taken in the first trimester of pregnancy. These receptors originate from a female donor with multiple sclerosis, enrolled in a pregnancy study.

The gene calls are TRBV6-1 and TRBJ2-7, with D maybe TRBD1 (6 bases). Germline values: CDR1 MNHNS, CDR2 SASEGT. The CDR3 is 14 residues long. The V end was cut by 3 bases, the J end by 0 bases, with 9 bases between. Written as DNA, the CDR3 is TGTGCCAGCAGTGAGGACAGAGCCTCCTACGAGCAGTACTTC. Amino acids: CASSEDRASYEQYF.

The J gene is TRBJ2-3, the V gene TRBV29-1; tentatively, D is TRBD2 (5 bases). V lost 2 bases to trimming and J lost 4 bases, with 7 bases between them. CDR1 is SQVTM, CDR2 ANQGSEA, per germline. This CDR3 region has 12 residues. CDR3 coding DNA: TGCAGCGTTGAACTAGCATCAGATACGCAGTATTTT. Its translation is CSVELASDTQYF.

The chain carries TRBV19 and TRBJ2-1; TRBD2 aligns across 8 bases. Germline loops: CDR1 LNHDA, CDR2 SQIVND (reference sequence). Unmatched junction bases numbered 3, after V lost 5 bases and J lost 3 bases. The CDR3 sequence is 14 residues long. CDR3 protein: CASSFGGDYNEQFF. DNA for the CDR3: TGTGCCAGTAGTTTCGGGGGGGACTACAATGAGCAGTTCTTC.

CDR3 in amino acids: CASSYVVAGGEQYF. CDR3 coding DNA: TGTGCCAGCAGTTATGTAGTGGCGGGGGGAGAGCAGTACTTC. The rearrangement uses TRBV2 and TRBJ2-7, with TRBD2 matching over 8 bases. The CDR3 has 14 amino acids. The trim removed 5 bases at V and 7 bases at J, leaving 10 bases unmatched. The germline V gene has CDR1 SNHLY and CDR2 FYNNEI.

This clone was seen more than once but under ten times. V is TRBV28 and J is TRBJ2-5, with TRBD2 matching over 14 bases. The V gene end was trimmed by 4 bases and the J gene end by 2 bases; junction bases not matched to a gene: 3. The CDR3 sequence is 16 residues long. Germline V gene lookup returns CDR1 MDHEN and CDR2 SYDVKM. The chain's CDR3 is CASSSGLAGEQETQYF. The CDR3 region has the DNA TGTGCCAGCAGTTCGGGACTAGCGGGAGAGCAAGAGACCCAGTACTTC.

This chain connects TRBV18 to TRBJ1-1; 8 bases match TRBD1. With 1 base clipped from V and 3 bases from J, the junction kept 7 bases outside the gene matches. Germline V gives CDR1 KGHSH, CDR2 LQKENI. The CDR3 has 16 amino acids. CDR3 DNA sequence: TGTGCCAGCTCACCACGGGACAGGATCTGGGACACTGAAGCTTTCTTT. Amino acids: CASSPRDRIWDTEAFF.

CDR3 sequence (DNA): TGCAGCGTTGAGGCCAGGACTAGCGGTTACAATGAGCAGTTCTTC. It encodes CSVEARTSGYNEQFF. The chain links TRBV29-1 to TRBJ2-1, with 10 bases matching TRBD2. Per germline, CDR1 SQVTM and CDR2 ANQGSEA. V shed 3 bases, J shed 4 bases, and the junction held 6 bases outside the gene matches. The CDR3 is 15 residues long.

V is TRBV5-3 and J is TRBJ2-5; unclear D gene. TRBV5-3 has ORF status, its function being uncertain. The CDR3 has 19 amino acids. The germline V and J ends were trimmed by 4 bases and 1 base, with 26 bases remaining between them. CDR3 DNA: TGTGCCAGAAGCATCCGACTTCAGACCACTAAAATTCCCCAAGAGACCCAGTACTTC. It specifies CARSIRLQTTKIPQETQYF.

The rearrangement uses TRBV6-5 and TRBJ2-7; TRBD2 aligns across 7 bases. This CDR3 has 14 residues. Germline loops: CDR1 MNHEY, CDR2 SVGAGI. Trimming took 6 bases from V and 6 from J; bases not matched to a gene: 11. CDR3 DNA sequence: TGTGCCAGCAGCCGCGGCGGGAGATTAGGCGAGCAGTACTTC. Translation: CASSRGGRLGEQYF.

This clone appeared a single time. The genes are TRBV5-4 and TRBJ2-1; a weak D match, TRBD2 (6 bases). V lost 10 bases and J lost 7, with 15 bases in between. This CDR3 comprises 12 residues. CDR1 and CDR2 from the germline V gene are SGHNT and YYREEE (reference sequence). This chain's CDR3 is CAVGSSVNEQFF. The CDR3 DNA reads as TGTGCCGTCGGGAGTTCGGTAAATGAGCAGTTCTTC.

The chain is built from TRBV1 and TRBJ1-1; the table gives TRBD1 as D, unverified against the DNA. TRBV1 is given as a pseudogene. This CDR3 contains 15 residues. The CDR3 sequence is CTSSQKGACVEWAFF. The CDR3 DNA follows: TGCACCAGCAGCCAAAAGGGGGCGTGTGTCGAATGGGCTTTCTTT.

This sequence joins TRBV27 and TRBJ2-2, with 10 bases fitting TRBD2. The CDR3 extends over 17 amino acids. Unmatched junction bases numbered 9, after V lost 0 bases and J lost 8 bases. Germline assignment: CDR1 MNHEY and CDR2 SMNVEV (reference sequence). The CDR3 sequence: CASSLSAPSGSGGELFF. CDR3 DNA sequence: TGTGCCAGCAGTTTATCCGCTCCTAGCGGGAGCGGGGGGGAGCTGTTTTTT.

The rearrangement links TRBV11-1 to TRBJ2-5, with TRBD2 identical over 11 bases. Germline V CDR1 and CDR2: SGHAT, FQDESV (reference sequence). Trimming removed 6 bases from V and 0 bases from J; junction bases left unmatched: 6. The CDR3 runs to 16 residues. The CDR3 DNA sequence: TGTGCCAGCAGTCGACCTAGCGGGGGGTACCAAGAGACCCAGTACTTC. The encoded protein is CASSRPSGGYQETQYF. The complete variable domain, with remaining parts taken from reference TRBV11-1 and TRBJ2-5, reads EAEVAQSPRYKITEKSQAVAFWCDPISGHATLYWYRQILGQGPELLVQFQDESVVDDSQLPKDRFSAERLKGVDSTLKIQPAELGDSAMYLCASSRPSGGYQETQYFGPGTRLLVL.

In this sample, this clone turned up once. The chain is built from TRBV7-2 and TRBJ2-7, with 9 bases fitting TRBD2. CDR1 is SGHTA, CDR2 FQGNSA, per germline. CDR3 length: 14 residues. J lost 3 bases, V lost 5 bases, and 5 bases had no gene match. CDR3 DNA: TGTGCCAGCAGCCGGGGACTAGCCAACTACGAGCAGTACTTC. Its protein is CASSRGLANYEQYF.

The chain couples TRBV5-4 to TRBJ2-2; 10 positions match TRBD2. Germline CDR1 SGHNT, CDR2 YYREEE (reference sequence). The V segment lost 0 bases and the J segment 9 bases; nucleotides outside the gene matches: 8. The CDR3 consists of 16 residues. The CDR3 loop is CASSLGLAGDVRELFF. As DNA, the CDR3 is TGTGCCAGCAGCTTGGGGCTAGCGGGAGACGTAAGGGAGCTGTTTTTT.

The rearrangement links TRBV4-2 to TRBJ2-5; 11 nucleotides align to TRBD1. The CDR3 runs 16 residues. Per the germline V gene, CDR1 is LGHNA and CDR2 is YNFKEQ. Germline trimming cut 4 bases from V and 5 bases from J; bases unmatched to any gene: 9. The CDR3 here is CASSRGGDRGWETQYF. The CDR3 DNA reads TGTGCCAGCAGCCGGGGGGGGGACAGGGGGTGGGAGACCCAGTACTTC.

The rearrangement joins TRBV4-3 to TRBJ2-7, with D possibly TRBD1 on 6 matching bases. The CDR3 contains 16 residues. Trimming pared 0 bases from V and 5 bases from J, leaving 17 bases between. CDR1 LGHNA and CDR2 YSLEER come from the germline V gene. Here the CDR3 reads CASSQDLEQGGNEQYF. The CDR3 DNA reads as TGCGCCAGCAGCCAAGATTTGGAACAGGGTGGGAACGAGCAGTACTTC.

CDR3 sequence (DNA): TGTGCCAGCCGTTCGTGGGGGGACGACTATGGCTACACCTTC. Protein product: CASRSWGDDYGYTF. The chain uses TRBV27 and TRBJ1-2; perhaps TRBD1 as D (5 bases). CDR3 length: 14 amino acids. V dropped 8 bases and J dropped 3 bases, with 16 bases sitting between them. Germline lookup yields CDR1 MNHEY and CDR2 SMNVEV (reference sequence).

CDR3 DNA sequence: TGCAGCGTTGAAAAAAGGGACAGGGGCCACTATGGCTACACCTTC. Its protein product is CSVEKRDRGHYGYTF. This rearrangement joins TRBV29-1 to TRBJ1-2; 10 nucleotides agree with TRBD1. CDR3 size: 15 residues. V lost 2 bases to trimming and J lost 3 bases; unmatched junction nucleotides: 6. Germline CDR1 is SQVTM and CDR2 is ANQGSEA.

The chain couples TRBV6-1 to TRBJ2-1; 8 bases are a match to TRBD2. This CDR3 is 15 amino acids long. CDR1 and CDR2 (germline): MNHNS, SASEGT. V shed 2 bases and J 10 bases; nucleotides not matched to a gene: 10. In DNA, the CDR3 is TGTGCCAGCAGTGAACTAGCGGGTGGGTCTGACGAGCAGTTCTTC. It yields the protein CASSELAGGSDEQFF.

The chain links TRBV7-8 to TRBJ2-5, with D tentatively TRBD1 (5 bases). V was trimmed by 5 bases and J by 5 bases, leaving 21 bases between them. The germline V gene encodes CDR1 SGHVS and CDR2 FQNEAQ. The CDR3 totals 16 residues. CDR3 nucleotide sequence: TGTGCCAGCAGCCAAAGGGGTGAGGTTAGCTCGGAGACCCAGTACTTC. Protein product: CASSQRGEVSSETQYF.

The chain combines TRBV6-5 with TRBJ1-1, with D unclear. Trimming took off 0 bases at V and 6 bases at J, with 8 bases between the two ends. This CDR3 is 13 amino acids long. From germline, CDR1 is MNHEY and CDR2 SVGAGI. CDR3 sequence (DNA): TGTGCCAGCAGTTACTCGGCGGGGTCTGAAGCTTTCTTT. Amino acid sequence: CASSYSAGSEAFF.

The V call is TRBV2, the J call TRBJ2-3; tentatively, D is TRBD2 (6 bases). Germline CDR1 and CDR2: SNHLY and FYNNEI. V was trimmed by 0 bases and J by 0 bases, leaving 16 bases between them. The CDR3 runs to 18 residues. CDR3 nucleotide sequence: TGTGCCAGCAGTGAAGCGTCGGGGACTCCTACTAGCACAGATACGCAGTATTTT. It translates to CASSEASGTPTSTDTQYF. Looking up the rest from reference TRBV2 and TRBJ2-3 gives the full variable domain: EPEVTQTPSHQVTQMGQEVILRCVPISNHLYFYWYRQILGQKVEFLVSFYNNEISEKSEIFDDQFSVERPDGSNFTLKIRSTKLEDSAMYFCASSEASGTPTSTDTQYFGPGTRLTVL.